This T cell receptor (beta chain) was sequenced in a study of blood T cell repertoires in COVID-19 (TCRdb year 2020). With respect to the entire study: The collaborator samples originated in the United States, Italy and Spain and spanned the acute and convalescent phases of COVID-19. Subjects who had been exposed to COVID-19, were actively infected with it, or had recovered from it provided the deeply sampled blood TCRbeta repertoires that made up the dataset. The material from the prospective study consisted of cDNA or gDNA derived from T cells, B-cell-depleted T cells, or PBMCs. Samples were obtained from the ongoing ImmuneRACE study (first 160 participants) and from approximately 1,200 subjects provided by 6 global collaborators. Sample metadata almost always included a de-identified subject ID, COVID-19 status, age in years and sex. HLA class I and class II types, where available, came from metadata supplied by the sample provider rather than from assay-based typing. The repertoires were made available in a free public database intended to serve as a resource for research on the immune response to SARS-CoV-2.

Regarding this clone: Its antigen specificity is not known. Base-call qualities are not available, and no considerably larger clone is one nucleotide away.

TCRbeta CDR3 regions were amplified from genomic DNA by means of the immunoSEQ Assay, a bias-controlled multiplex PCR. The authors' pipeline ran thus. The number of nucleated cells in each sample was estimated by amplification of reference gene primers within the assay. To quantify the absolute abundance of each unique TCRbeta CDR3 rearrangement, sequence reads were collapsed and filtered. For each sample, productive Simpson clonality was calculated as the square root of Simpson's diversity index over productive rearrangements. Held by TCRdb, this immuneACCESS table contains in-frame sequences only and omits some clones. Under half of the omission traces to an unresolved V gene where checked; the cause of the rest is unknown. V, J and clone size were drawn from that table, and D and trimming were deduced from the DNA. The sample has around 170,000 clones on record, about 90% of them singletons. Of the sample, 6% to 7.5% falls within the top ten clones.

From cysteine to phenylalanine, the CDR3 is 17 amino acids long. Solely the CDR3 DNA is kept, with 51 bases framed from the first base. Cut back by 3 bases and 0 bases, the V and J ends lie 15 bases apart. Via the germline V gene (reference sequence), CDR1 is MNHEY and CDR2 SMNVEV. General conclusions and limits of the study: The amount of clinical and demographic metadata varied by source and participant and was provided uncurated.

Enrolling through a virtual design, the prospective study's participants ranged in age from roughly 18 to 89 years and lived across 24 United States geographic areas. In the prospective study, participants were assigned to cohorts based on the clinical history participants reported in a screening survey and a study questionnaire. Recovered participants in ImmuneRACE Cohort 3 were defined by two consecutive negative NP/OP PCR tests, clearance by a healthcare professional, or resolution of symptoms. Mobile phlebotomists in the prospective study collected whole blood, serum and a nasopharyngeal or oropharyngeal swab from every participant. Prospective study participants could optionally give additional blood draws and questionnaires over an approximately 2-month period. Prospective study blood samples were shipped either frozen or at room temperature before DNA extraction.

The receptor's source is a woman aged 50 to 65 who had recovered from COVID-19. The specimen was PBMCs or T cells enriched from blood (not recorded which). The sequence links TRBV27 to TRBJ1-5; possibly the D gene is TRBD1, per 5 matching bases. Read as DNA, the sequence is TGTGCCAGCAGTTTTGGGGGAGGAATATTTAGCAATCAGCCCCAGCATTTT. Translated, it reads CASSFGGGIFSNQPQHF.